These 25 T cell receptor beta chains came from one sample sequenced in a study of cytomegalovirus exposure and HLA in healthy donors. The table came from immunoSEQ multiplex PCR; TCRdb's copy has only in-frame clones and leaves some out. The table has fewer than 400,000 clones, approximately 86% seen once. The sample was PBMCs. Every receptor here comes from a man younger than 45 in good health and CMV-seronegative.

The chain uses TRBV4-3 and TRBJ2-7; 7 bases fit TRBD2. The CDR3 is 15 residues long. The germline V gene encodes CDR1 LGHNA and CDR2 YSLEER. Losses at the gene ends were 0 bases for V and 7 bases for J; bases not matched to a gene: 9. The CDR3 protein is CASSQDRGETREQYF. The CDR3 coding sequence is TGCGCCAGCAGCCAAGATCGGGGGGAAACAAGGGAGCAGTACTTC.

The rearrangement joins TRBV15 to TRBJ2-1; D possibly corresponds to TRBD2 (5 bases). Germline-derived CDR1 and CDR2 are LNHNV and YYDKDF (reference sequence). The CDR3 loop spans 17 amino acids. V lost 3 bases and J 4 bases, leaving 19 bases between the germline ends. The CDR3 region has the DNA TGTGCCACCAGCAGTTCTCTAGCTTACTCCATTTACAATGAGCAGTTCTTC. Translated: CATSSSLAYSIYNEQFF.

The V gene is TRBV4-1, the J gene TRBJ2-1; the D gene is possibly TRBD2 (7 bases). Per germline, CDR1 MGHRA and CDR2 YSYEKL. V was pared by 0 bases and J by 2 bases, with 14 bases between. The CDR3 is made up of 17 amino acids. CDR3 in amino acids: CASSQDRGGAAYNEQFF. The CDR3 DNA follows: TGCGCCAGCAGCCAAGATAGGGGGGGGGCGGCCTACAATGAGCAGTTCTTC.

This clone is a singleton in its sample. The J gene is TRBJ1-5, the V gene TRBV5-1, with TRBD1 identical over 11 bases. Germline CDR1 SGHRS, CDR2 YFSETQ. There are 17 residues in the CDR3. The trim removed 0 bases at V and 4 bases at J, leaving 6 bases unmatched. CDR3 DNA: TGCGCCAGCAGCTTGGGGACCGGGACAGGGGGGAATCAGCCCCAGCATTTT. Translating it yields CASSLGTGTGGNQPQHF.

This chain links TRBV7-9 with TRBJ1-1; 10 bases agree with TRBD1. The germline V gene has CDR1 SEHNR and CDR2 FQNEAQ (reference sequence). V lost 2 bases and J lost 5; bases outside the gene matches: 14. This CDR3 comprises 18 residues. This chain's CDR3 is CASSLQVTGGLVGTEAFF. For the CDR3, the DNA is TGTGCCAGCAGCTTACAGGTGACAGGGGGCCTTGTGGGGACTGAAGCTTTCTTT.

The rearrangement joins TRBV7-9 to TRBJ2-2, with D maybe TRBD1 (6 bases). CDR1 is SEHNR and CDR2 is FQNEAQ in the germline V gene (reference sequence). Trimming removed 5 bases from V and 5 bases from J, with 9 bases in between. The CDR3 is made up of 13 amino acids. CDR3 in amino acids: CASSPQGTGELFF. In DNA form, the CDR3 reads TGTGCCAGCAGCCCACAGGGTACCGGGGAGCTGTTTTTT. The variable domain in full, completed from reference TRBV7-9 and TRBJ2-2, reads DTGVSQNPRHKITKRGQNVTFRCDPISEHNRLYWYRQTLGQGPEFLTYFQNEAQLEKSRLLSDRFSAERPKGSFSTLEIQRTEQGDSAMYLCASSPQGTGELFFGEGSRLTVL.

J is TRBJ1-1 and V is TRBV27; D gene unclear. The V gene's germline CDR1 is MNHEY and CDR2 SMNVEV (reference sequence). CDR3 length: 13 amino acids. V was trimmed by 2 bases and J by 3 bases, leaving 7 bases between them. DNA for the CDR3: TGTGCCAGCAGTTTAGGGCTTTACACTGAAGCTTTCTTT. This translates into CASSLGLYTEAFF.

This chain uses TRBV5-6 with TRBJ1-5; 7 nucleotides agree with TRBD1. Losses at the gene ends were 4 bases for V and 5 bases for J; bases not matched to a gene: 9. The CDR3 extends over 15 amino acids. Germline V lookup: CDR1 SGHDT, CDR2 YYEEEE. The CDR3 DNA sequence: TGTGCCAGCAGCATAAAGACAGGGTCAGATCAGCCCCAGCATTTT. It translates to CASSIKTGSDQPQHF. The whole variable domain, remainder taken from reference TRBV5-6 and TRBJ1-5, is DAGVTQSPTHLIKTRGQQVTLRCSPKSGHDTVSWYQQALGQGPQFIFQYYEEEERQRGNFPDRFSGHQFPNYSSELNVNALLLGDSALYLCASSIKTGSDQPQHFGDGTRLSIL.

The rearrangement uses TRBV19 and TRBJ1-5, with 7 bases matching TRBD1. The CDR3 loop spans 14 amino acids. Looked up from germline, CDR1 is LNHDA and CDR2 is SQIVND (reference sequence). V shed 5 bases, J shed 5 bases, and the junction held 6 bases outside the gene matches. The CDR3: CASSFFQGDQPQHF. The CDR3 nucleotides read TGTGCCAGTAGTTTTTTCCAGGGGGATCAGCCCCAGCATTTT.

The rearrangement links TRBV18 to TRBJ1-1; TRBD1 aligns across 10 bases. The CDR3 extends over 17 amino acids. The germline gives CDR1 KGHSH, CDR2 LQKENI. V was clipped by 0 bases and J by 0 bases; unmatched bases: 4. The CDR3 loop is CASSPPGTGALNTEAFF. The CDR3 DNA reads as TGTGCCAGCTCACCACCGGGGACAGGGGCCTTGAACACTGAAGCTTTCTTT.

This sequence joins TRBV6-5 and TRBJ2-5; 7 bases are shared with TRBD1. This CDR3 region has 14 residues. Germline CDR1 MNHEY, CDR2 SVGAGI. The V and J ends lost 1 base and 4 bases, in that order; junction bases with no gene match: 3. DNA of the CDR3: TGTGCCAGCAGTTACTTAGGGGGCGGAGAGACCCAGTACTTC. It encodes CASSYLGGGETQYF.

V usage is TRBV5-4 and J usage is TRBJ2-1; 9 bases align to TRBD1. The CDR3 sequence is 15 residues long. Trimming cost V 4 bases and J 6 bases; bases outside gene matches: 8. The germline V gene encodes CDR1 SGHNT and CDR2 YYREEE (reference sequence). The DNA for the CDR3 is TGTGCCAGCAGCCCGCGGGACAGGGTCTCCAATGAGCAGTTCTTC. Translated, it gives CASSPRDRVSNEQFF.

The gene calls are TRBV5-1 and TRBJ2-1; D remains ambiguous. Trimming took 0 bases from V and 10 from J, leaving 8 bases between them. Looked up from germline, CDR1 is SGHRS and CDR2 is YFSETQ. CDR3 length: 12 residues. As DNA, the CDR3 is TGCGCCAGCAGCTTGGGCCCTCGGGAGCAGTTCTTC. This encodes CASSLGPREQFF.

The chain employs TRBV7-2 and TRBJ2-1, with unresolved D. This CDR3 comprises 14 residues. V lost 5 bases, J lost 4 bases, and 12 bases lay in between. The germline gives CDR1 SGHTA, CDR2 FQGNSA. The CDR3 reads CASSPPGWYNEQFF. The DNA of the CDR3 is TGTGCCAGCAGCCCGCCTGGCTGGTACAATGAGCAGTTCTTC.

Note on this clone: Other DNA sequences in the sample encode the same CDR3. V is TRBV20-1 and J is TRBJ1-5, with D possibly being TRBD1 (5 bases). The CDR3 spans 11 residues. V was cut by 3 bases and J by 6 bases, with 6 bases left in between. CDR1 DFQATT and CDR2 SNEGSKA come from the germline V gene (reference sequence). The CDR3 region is CSASRGQPQHF. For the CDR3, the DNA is TGCAGTGCTAGTAGGGGTCAGCCCCAGCATTTT.

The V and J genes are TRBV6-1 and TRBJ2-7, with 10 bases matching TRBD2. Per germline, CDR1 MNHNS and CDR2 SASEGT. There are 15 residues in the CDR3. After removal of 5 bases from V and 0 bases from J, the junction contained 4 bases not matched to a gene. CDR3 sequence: CASSLWTSGSYEQYF. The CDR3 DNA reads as TGTGCCAGCAGTTTGTGGACTAGCGGCTCCTACGAGCAGTACTTC.

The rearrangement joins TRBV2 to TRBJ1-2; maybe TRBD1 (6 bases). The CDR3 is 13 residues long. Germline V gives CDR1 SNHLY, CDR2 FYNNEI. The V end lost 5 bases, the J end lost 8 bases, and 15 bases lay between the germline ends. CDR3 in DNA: TGTGCCAGCAGTAAAGACAGGTCAGGCGGCTACACCTTC. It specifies CASSKDRSGGYTF.

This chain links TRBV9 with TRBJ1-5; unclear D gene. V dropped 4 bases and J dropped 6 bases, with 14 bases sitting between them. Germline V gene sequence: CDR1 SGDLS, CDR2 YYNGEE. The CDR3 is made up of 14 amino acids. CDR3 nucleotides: TGTGCCAGCAGCCCCACGTGGGAGGGTCAGCCCCAGCATTTT. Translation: CASSPTWEGQPQHF.

The CDR3 region is CASSLSGGWRETQYF. DNA of the CDR3: TGTGCCAGCAGCTTGAGTGGAGGGTGGCGAGAGACCCAGTACTTC. The V and J genes are TRBV5-6 and TRBJ2-5, with a tentative D call TRBD2 (6 bases). Trimming removed 1 base at V and 4 bases at J, with 14 bases between. The germline gives CDR1 SGHDT, CDR2 YYEEEE. This CDR3 spans 15 amino acids.

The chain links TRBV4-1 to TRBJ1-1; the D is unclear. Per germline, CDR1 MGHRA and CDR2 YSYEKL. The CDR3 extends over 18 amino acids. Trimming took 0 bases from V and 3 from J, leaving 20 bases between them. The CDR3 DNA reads TGCGCCAGCAGCCAAGATACGGCGGCAGCTCACTTGGACACTGAAGCTTTCTTT. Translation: CASSQDTAAAHLDTEAFF.

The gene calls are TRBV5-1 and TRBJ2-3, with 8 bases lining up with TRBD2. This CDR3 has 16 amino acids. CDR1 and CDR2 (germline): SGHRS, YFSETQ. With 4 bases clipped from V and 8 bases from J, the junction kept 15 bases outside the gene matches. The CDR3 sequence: CASSHTLSGVTSTQYF. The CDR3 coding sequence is TGCGCCAGCAGCCACACCCTTAGCGGGGTAACGAGTACGCAGTATTTT. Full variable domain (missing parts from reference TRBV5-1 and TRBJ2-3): KAGVTQTPRYLIKTRGQQVTLSCSPISGHRSVSWYQQTPGQGLQFLFEYFSETQRNKGNFPGRFSGRQFSNSRSEMNVSTLELGDSALYLCASSHTLSGVTSTQYFGPGTRLTVL.

CDR3: CASSSGSRGTEAFF. CDR3 nucleotide sequence: TGTGCCAGCAGTTCAGGATCAAGGGGGACTGAAGCTTTCTTT. The chain links TRBV27 to TRBJ1-1, with TRBD1 as a possible D gene (6 bases). Per germline, CDR1 MNHEY and CDR2 SMNVEV (reference sequence). V lost 4 bases and J lost 5, with 14 bases in between. The CDR3 extends over 14 amino acids.

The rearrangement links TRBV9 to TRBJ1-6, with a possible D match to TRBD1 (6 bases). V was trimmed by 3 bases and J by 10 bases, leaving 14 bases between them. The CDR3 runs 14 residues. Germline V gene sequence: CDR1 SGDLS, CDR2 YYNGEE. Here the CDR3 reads CASSGTGQQSPLHF. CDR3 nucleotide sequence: TGTGCCAGCAGCGGTACAGGGCAACAGTCACCCCTCCACTTT.

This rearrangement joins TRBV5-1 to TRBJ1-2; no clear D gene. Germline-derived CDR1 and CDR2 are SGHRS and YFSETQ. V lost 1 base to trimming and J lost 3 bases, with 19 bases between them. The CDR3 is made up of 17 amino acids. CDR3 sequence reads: CASSLSPLAGEDYGYTF. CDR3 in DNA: TGCGCCAGCAGCTTGTCCCCACTCGCAGGTGAAGACTATGGCTACACCTTC. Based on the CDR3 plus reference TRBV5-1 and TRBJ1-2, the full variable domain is KAGVTQTPRYLIKTRGQQVTLSCSPISGHRSVSWYQQTPGQGLQFLFEYFSETQRNKGNFPGRFSGRQFSNSRSEMNVSTLELGDSALYLCASSLSPLAGEDYGYTFGSGTRLTVV.

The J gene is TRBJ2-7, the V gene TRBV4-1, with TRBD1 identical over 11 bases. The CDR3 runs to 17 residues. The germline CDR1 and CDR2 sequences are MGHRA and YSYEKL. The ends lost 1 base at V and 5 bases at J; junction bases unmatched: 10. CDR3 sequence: CASSQVKLGQGANEQYF. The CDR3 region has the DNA TGCGCCAGCAGCCAAGTGAAACTAGGACAGGGGGCTAACGAGCAGTACTTC.